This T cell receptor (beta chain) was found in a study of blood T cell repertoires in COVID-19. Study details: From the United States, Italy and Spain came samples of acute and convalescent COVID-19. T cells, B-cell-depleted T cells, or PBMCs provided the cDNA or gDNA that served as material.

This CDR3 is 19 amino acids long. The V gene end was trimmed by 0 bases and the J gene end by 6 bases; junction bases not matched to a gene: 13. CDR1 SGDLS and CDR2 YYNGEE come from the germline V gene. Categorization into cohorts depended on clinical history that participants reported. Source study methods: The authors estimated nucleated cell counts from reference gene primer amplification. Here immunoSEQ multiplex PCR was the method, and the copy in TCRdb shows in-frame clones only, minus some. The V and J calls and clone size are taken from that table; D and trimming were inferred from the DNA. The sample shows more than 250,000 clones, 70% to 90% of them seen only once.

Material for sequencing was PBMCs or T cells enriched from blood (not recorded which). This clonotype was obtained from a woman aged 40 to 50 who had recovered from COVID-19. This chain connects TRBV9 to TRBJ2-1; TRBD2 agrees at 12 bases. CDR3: CASSVDGRLAGVLGNEQFF. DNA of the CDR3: TGTGCCAGCAGCGTAGACGGCCGACTAGCGGGAGTTCTAGGCAATGAGCAGTTCTTC.